This TCR beta chain is drawn from a study of cytomegalovirus exposure and HLA in healthy donors. Sequencing was performed with immunoSEQ multiplex PCR; in TCRdb, only in-frame clones are kept and a portion is missing. The sample has tens of thousands of clones; about 93% are singletons. Note on this clone: The antigen is undetermined.

General observations from the study: The study put about 180 TCR beta chains on its list as cytomegalovirus-associated. In the approximately 120 validation repertoires, a later analysis found that first-cohort TCR clusters tended to co-occur. Generally TCR sequences proved uncommon, though certain public TCRs appeared in numerous donors.

Input material: PBMCs. This TCR derives from a man aged 18 to 30 in good health and CMV-seronegative.

The CDR3 reads CASSFFLSGETQYF. CDR3 DNA: TGTGCCAGCAGCTTTTTTCTTTCCGGGGAGACCCAGTACTTC. The V gene is TRBV7-2, the J gene TRBJ2-5; D is unclear. The CDR3 length is 14 residues. Looked up from germline, CDR1 is SGHTA and CDR2 is FQGNSA. V was cut by 3 bases and J by 5 bases, with 13 bases left in between. The variable domain in full, with the rest retrieved from reference TRBV7-2 and TRBJ2-5, is GAGVSQSPSNKVTEKGKDVELRCDPISGHTALYWYRQSLGQGLEFLIYFQGNSAPDKSGLPSDRFSAERTGGSVSTLTIQRTQQEDSAVYLCASSFFLSGETQYFGPGTRLLVL.